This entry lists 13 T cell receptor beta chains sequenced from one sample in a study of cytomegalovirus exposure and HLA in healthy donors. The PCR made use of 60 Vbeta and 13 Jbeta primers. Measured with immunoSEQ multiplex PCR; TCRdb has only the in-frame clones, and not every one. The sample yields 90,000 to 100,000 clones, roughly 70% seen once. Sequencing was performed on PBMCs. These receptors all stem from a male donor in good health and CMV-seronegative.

CDR3 amino acids: CASSSSGQGLSGNTIYF. CDR3 nucleotide sequence: TGTGCCAGCAGCTCATCGGGACAGGGGCTCTCTGGAAACACCATATATTTT. The rearrangement uses TRBV28 and TRBJ1-3, with TRBD1 identical over 10 bases. This CDR3 comprises 17 residues. Trimming removed 6 bases from V and 0 bases from J; junction bases left unmatched: 8. CDR1 is MDHEN, CDR2 SYDVKM, per germline.

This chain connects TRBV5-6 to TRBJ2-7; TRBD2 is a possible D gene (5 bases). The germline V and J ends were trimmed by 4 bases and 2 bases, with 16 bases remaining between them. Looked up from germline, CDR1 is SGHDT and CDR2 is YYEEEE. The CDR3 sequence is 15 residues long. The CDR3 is CASSQLPGNPYEQYF. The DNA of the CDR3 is TGTGCCAGCAGCCAATTACCGGGGAACCCCTACGAGCAGTACTTC.

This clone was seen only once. The CDR3 nucleotides read TGTGCCAGCAGGCCAGATGGGGGCGCTCCCTATGGCTACACCTTC. Residues: CASRPDGGAPYGYTF. This chain joins TRBV25-1 and TRBJ1-2; tentatively, D is TRBD1 (6 bases). V was pared by 6 bases and J by 4 bases, with 18 bases between. Germline CDR1 reads MGHDK; CDR2 reads SYGVNS. This CDR3 contains 15 residues.

The CDR3 DNA sequence: TGTGCCAGCAGTTATCCGAGGGCCCAGAACAATGAGCAGTTCTTC. It encodes CASSYPRAQNNEQFF. The genes are TRBV27 and TRBJ2-1, with a tentative D call TRBD2 (5 bases). V lost 4 bases, J lost 5 bases, and 15 bases lay in between. CDR1 is MNHEY and CDR2 is SMNVEV in the germline V gene (reference sequence). This CDR3 region has 15 residues.

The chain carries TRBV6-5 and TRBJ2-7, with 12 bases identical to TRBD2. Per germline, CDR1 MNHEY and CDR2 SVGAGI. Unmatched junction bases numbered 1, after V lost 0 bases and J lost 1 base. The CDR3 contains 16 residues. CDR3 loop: CASSYSTSGSSYEQYF. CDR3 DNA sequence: TGTGCCAGCAGTTACTCGACTAGCGGGAGTTCCTACGAGCAGTACTTC.

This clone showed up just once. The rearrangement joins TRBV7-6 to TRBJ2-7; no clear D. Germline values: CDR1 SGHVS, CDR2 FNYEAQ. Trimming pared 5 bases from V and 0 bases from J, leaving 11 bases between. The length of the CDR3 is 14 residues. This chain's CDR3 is CASSPRDNSYEQYF. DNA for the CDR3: TGTGCCAGCAGCCCTCGCGACAACTCCTACGAGCAGTACTTC.

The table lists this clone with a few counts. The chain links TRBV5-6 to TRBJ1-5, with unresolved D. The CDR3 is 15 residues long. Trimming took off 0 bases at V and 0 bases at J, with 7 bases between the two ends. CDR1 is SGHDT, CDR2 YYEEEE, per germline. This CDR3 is CASSLAGFSNQPQHF. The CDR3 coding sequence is TGTGCCAGCAGCTTGGCAGGATTTAGCAATCAGCCCCAGCATTTT.

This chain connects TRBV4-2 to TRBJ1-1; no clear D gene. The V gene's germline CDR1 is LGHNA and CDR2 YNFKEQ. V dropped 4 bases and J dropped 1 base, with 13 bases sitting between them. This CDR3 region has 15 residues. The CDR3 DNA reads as TGTGCCAGCAGCCCCTTCGCTAGTGGGAACACTGAAGCTTTCTTT. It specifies CASSPFASGNTEAFF.

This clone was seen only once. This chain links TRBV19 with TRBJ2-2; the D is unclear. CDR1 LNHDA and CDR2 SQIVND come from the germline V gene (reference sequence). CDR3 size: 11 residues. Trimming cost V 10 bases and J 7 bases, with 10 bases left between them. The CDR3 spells CATLEFGELFF. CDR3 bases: TGTGCCACCCTAGAGTTCGGGGAGCTGTTTTTT. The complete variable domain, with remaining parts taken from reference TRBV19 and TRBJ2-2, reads DGGITQSPKYLFRKEGQNVTLSCEQNLNHDAMYWYRQDPGQGLRLIYYSQIVNDFQKGDIAEGYSVSREKKESFPLTVTSAQKNPTAFYLCATLEFGELFFGEGSRLTVL.

The CDR3 protein is CAWSKSEQYF. CDR3 coding DNA: TGTGCCTGGAGCAAGAGCGAGCAGTACTTC. The V gene is TRBV30, the J gene TRBJ2-7; D is ambiguous. Trimming pared 3 bases from V and 6 bases from J, leaving 6 bases between. The CDR3 runs 10 residues. Looked up from germline, CDR1 is GTSNPN and CDR2 is SVGIG (reference sequence).

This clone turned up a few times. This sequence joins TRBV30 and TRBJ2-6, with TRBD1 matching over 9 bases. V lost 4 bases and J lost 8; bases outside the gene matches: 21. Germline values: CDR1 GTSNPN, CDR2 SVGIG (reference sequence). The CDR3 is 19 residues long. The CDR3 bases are TGTGCCTGGACTTTGACAGGGGGTAAGTCCCTGGGTCTGACCAACGTCCTGACTTTC. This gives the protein CAWTLTGGKSLGLTNVLTF.

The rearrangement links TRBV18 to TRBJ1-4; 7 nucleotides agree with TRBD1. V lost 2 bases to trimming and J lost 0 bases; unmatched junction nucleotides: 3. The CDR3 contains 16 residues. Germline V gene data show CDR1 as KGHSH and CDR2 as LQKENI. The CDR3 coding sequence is TGTGCCAGCTCACCAACGACAGGGCCAACTAATGAAAAACTGTTTTTT. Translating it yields CASSPTTGPTNEKLFF.

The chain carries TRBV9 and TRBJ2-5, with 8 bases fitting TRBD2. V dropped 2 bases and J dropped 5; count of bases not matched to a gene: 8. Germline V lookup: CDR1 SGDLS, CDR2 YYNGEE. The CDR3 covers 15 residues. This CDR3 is CASSVAGAGGETQYF. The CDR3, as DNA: TGTGCCAGCAGCGTCGCTGGGGCGGGAGGTGAGACCCAGTACTTC.